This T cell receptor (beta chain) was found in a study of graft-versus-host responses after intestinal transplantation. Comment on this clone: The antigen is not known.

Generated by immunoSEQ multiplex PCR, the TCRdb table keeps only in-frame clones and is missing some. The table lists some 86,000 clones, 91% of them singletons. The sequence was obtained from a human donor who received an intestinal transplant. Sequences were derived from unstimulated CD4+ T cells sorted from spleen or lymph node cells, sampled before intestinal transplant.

CDR3 DNA sequence: TGCGCCAGCAGCCAAGATTGGTACGCAGGAAATGGCTACACCTTC. Translation gives CASSQDWYAGNGYTF. V and J are TRBV4-3 and TRBJ1-2; D remains unclear. Per the germline V gene, CDR1 is LGHNA and CDR2 is YSLEER. The V gene lost 0 bases and the J gene lost 6 bases, with 14 bases spanning the gap. The CDR3 runs 15 residues.